Sequencing of this T cell receptor (beta chain) was carried out in a study of T cell repertoires in cytomegalovirus infection. V was cut by 6 bases and J by 5 bases, with 16 bases left in between. There are 15 residues in the CDR3. The germline V gene has CDR1 SGHVS and CDR2 FQNEAQ. MiXCR, run by TCRdb on the reads, gives a single entry per CDR3 protein. Seen here are more than 150,000 distinct CDR3 sequences, 25% to 30% observed once, and the top ten hold about 31%. This clonotype came up many times. V and J are TRBV7-8 and TRBJ2-2; D may be TRBD1 or TRBD2 (5 bases each). This TCR was sampled from a human donor in good health (CMV status not recorded). Some clones in this sample may be carry-over from other donors' samples. Sequencing used PBMCs. CDR3 region: CASSLPGRGTGELFF. In DNA, the CDR3 is TGTGCCAGCAGTTTGCCGGGGCGCGGGACCGGGGAGCTGTTTTTT.